A single sample is the source of the 3 T cell receptor beta chains below, sequenced in a study of regulatory T cells in long-lasting Graves disease. With iRepertoire HTBI primers and Arm-PCR of CDR3 regions, TCR beta libraries were built. TCRdb itself ran the multiplex PCR reads through MiXCR, one entry per CDR3 protein. The sample includes roughly 430,000 distinct CDR3 sequences, about 16% of them seen just once. As for time point: newly diagnosed GD, antithyroid drugs for less than 3 months. PBMC RNA served as the TCR library source. The sample also formed part of further work on T cells in Graves' hyperthyroidism and ophthalmopathy.

Sequencing used peripheral blood mononuclear cells (PBMCs), obtained at new diagnosis, from a patient treated with antithyroid drugs. The origin of the receptors is a woman aged 25 to 45 with Graves disease.

This clonotype is a singleton in its sample. A much larger clone is a single base away; this may be a read error. The V call is TRBV24-1, the J call TRBJ1-2; tentatively, D is TRBD1 (6 bases). The CDR3 is 13 residues long. The germline V and J ends were trimmed by 11 bases and 4 bases, with 16 bases remaining between them. Germline values: CDR1 KGHDR, CDR2 SFDVKD. CDR3 in amino acids: CAISGTSSYGYTF. The DNA of the CDR3 is TGTGCCATCTCCGGGACAAGCTCCTATGGCTACACCTTC.

This clonotype was recorded at least ten times. The chain has TRBV7-2 and TRBJ2-7; TRBD2 is a possible D gene (5 bases). CDR1 SGHTA and CDR2 FQGNSA come from the germline V gene. Trimming left V 5 bases short and J 4 bases short, with 21 bases between. The CDR3 spans 16 residues. Here the CDR3 DNA reads TGTGCCAGCAGCCCCCCCGGCACCGGGGTTTTATACGAGCAGTACTTC. Translated, it gives CASSPPGTGVLYEQYF.

This clonotype showed up just a few times. This chain joins TRBV27 and TRBJ1-5; TRBD1 aligns across 9 bases. Trimming at V came to 6 bases and at J to 2 bases, leaving 8 bases not matched to a gene. The CDR3 is made up of 16 amino acids. In germline, CDR1 is MNHEY, CDR2 SMNVEV (reference sequence). Here the CDR3 reads CASSSTQGAGNQPQHF. CDR3 sequence (DNA): TGTGCCAGCAGCTCCACACAGGGGGCTGGCAATCAGCCCCAGCATTTT.